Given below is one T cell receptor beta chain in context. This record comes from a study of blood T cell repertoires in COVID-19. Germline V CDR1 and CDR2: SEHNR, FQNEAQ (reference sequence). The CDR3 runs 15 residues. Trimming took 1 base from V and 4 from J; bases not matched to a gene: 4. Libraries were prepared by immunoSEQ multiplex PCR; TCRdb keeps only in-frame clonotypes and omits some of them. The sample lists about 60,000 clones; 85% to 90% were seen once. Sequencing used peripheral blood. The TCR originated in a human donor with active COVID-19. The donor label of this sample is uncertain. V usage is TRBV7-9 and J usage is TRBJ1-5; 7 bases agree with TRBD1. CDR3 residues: CASSLEGAGNQPQHF. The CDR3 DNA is TGTGCCAGCAGCTTAGAGGGGGCAGGGAATCAGCCCCAGCATTTT.